The 17 T cell receptor beta chains listed next were all sequenced from one sample in a study of cytotoxic CD8 clonotypes in ibrutinib-treated CLL. Sequenced by immunoSEQ multiplex PCR; TCRdb stores in-frame clones only, minus some. The table includes 150,000 or so clones, under 85% detected once. Sequencing used PBMCs, obtained after 24 months of ibrutinib treatment. All receptors come from a human donor with chronic lymphocytic leukemia.

V is TRBV2 and J is TRBJ2-7; 7 bases are shared with TRBD1. The germline V gene encodes CDR1 SNHLY and CDR2 FYNNEI. Germline trimming cut 10 bases from V and 2 bases from J; bases unmatched to any gene: 2. This CDR3 region has 11 residues. The CDR3 reads CATTGAYEQYF. The CDR3, as DNA: TGTGCCACTACAGGGGCCTACGAGCAGTACTTC.

The V call is TRBV28, the J call TRBJ2-7, with 7 nucleotides matching TRBD2. Germline CDR1 is MDHEN and CDR2 is SYDVKM. This CDR3 comprises 15 residues. With 6 bases clipped from V and 3 bases from J, the junction kept 11 bases outside the gene matches. The chain's CDR3 is CASRTESGVHYEQYF. CDR3 DNA sequence: TGTGCCAGCAGGACAGAGAGCGGGGTACACTACGAGCAGTACTTC.

The chain has TRBV19 and TRBJ2-7; D is unresolved. The germline gives CDR1 LNHDA, CDR2 SQIVND (reference sequence). This CDR3 spans 15 amino acids. Trimming shortened V by 2 bases and J by 0 bases, and 11 bases separated the two germline ends. The CDR3 DNA follows: TGTGCCAGTAGTATAAATCACGGAAGCTCCTACGAGCAGTACTTC. Its protein is CASSINHGSSYEQYF.

The chain recombines TRBV6-6 with TRBJ2-7; D might be TRBD2 (5 bases). The CDR3 is 14 amino acids. The V gene's germline CDR1 is MNHNY and CDR2 SVGAGI (reference sequence). Trimming shortened V by 0 bases and J by 7 bases, and 13 bases separated the two germline ends. CDR3 residues: CASSYSMFGKEQYF. The CDR3 bases are TGTGCCAGCAGTTACTCGATGTTCGGGAAAGAGCAGTACTTC.

V and J are TRBV29-1 and TRBJ2-7, with TRBD2 matching over 7 bases. Per germline, CDR1 SQVTM and CDR2 ANQGSEA. Trimming at V came to 7 bases and at J to 2 bases, leaving 8 bases not matched to a gene. The CDR3 is made up of 13 amino acids. CDR3 amino acids: CSARRGGTYEQYF. For the CDR3, the DNA is TGCAGCGCCCGGCGCGGGGGAACCTACGAGCAGTACTTC.

The CDR3 coding sequence is TGTGCCAGCAGCCACCTCCGAGCCGTCAACCAAGAGACCCAGTACTTC. This translates into CASSHLRAVNQETQYF. The rearrangement uses TRBV14 and TRBJ2-5; D gene uncertain. Germline CDR1 and CDR2: SGHDN and FVKESK. V lost 3 bases, J lost 0 bases, and 14 bases lay in between. This CDR3 is built from 16 residues.

This chain links TRBV6-1 with TRBJ2-3; 9 positions agree with TRBD2. Germline CDR1 and CDR2: MNHNS and SASEGT. Losses at the gene ends were 4 bases for V and 2 bases for J; bases not matched to a gene: 16. The CDR3 runs 19 residues. The CDR3 nucleotides read TGTGCCAGCAGTGCCCTCCCACAGCGGGGGGCGGGGTTCACAGATACGCAGTATTTT. Protein: CASSALPQRGAGFTDTQYF.

The V and J genes are TRBV13 and TRBJ1-6; 8 bases are a match to TRBD1. Germline CDR1 is PRHDT and CDR2 is FYEKMQ (reference sequence). This CDR3 has 16 residues. V trimming: 5 bases; J trimming: 8 bases; junction bases outside the gene matches: 11. This chain's CDR3 is CASSPRQGQADSPLHF. CDR3 bases: TGTGCCAGCAGCCCTCGTCAGGGACAGGCGGATTCACCCCTCCACTTT. Combining the CDR3 with reference TRBV13 and TRBJ1-6 gives the whole variable domain AAGVIQSPRHLIKEKRETATLKCYPIPRHDTVYWYQQGPGQDPQFLISFYEKMQSDKGSIPDRFSAQQFSDYHSELNMSSLELGDSALYFCASSPRQGQADSPLHFGNGTRLTVT.

The chain couples TRBV7-9 to TRBJ1-1; a possible D gene is TRBD1 (5 bases). V was shortened by 5 bases and J by 11 bases, with 15 bases between the two germline ends. CDR1 and CDR2 (germline): SEHNR, FQNEAQ (reference sequence). The CDR3 contains 12 residues. The CDR3 protein is CASSPRGTTAFF. The CDR3 nucleotides are TGTGCCAGCAGCCCCCGGGGCACGACGGCTTTCTTT. Variable domain in full (rest from reference TRBV7-9 and TRBJ1-1): DTGVSQNPRHKITKRGQNVTFRCDPISEHNRLYWYRQTLGQGPEFLTYFQNEAQLEKSRLLSDRFSAERPKGSFSTLEIQRTEQGDSAMYLCASSPRGTTAFFGQGTRLTVV.

The V and J genes are TRBV5-1 and TRBJ1-1; D remains ambiguous. V lost 4 bases to trimming and J lost 4 bases, with 14 bases between them. This CDR3 has 14 amino acids. Germline V CDR1 and CDR2: SGHRS, YFSETQ. The CDR3 DNA is TGCGCCAGCAGCCAGGACCTCCGAAGCACTGAAGCTTTCTTT. It encodes CASSQDLRSTEAFF.

The CDR3 sequence: CSVTGTGPPGGELFF. CDR3 sequence (DNA): TGCAGCGTCACCGGGACAGGCCCTCCCGGCGGGGAGCTGTTTTTT. This chain links TRBV29-1 with TRBJ2-2; 8 bases are a match to TRBD1. This CDR3 is 15 amino acids long. V trimming: 6 bases; J trimming: 7 bases; junction bases outside the gene matches: 13. Germline V CDR1 and CDR2: SQVTM, ANQGSEA.

The gene calls are TRBV28 and TRBJ1-1, with a tentative D call TRBD1 (6 bases). This CDR3 is 15 amino acids long. Trimming stripped 2 bases from V and 4 bases from J, with 14 bases between. Germline V gene data show CDR1 as MDHEN and CDR2 as SYDVKM. The CDR3 sequence: CASSLTGQGTTEAFF. In nucleotides, the CDR3 is TGTGCCAGCAGTTTAACCGGGCAGGGGACCACTGAAGCTTTCTTT.

The CDR3 nucleotides read TGTGCCAGCAGTGCAGAATATGCCGGGACAGGGGGCACTCAGCCCCAGCATTTT. Protein: CASSAEYAGTGGTQPQHF. V gene TRBV6-1 combines with J gene TRBJ1-5; 12 nucleotides agree with TRBD1. The germline CDR1 and CDR2 sequences are MNHNS and SASEGT. This CDR3 contains 18 residues. V was pared by 4 bases and J by 6 bases, with 13 bases of the junction left unmatched.

The chain combines TRBV4-1 with TRBJ1-2, with TRBD1 as a possible D gene (5 bases). This CDR3 is built from 12 residues. Trimming left V 7 bases short and J 8 bases short, with 14 bases between. In germline, CDR1 is MGHRA, CDR2 YSYEKL. The CDR3 DNA follows: TGCGCCAGCACCCGGGGACGCGGGGGCTACACCTTC. It codes for CASTRGRGGYTF.

This clone has more than one count but fewer than ten. The CDR3 sequence is CAIEGEQGAYEQYF. The CDR3 DNA reads as TGTGCCATCGAGGGAGAACAGGGGGCTTACGAGCAGTACTTC. The rearrangement joins TRBV28 to TRBJ2-7, with 9 nucleotides matching TRBD1. CDR3 size: 14 residues. Per germline, CDR1 MDHEN and CDR2 SYDVKM. V dropped 10 bases and J dropped 4; count of bases not matched to a gene: 11. The whole variable domain, remainder taken from reference TRBV28 and TRBJ2-7, is DVKVTQSSRYLVKRTGEKVFLECVQDMDHENMFWYRQDPGLGLRLIYFSYDVKMKEKGDIPEGYSVSREKKERFSLILESASTNQTSMYLCAIEGEQGAYEQYFGPGTRLTVT.

V and J are TRBV9 and TRBJ2-3; 8 bases map to TRBD2. This CDR3 region has 16 residues. V trimming: 0 bases; J trimming: 2 bases; junction bases outside the gene matches: 5. CDR1 is SGDLS and CDR2 is YYNGEE in the germline V gene. The DNA for the CDR3 is TGTGCCAGCAGCGTAGTCGGAGCGGGAGACACAGATACGCAGTATTTT. It encodes CASSVVGAGDTDTQYF.

V and J are TRBV6-5 and TRBJ1-1, with 8 bases aligning to TRBD1. Per germline, CDR1 MNHEY and CDR2 SVGAGI. The CDR3 contains 14 residues. V shed 0 bases, J shed 5 bases, and the junction held 2 bases outside the gene matches. The CDR3, as DNA: TGTGCCAGCAGTTACTCGACAGGGGCGACTGAAGCTTTCTTT. It is translated as CASSYSTGATEAFF.